This T cell receptor (beta chain) stems from a study of CD8+CD57+ T cells in acquired aplastic anemia. Study-level results: Sharing between patients and controls was observed for about 27 CD8+ CDR3 sequences.

All sequencing subjects had displayed CD8+CD57+ cell expansion on flow cytometry. Patients had undergone no therapy by the time their blood was sampled. Profiling that covered TCR beta VDJ and CDR3 relied on genomic DNA as its template. Each CDR3 protein gets one entry after TCRdb re-called the reads with MiXCR. The data hold hundreds of thousands of distinct CDR3 sequences, with around a third observed a single time. Germline assignment: CDR1 SSHAT and CDR2 FNYEAQ (reference sequence). The CDR3 spans 15 residues. In the case of this clonotype: The antigen is not known.

This sequence originates from a human donor with aplastic anemia. Sample: sorted CD4+, CD8+, or CD8+CD57+ T cells (not recorded which) from PBMCs. The chain employs TRBV7-7 and TRBJ2-5; TRBD1 matches 12 bases. CDR3 nucleotide sequence: TGTGCTAACAGCTTAGGGACAGGGGGCAGGGAGACCCAGTACTTC. It specifies CANSLGTGGRETQYF.